This T cell receptor beta chain is drawn from a study of T cell responses to AZD1222 COVID-19 vaccine. The CDR3 consists of 15 residues. Germline assignment: CDR1 SGHVS and CDR2 FQNEAQ. V shed 4 bases and J shed 0 bases, with 7 bases lying between them. Here immunoSEQ multiplex PCR was the method, and the copy in TCRdb shows in-frame clones only, minus some. Altogether some 140,000 clones are present, about 92% being singletons, with the ten largest covering roughly 3.1%. The chain uses TRBV7-8 and TRBJ1-6; weak D call: TRBD1 (5 bases). The clonotype was recovered from an adult in good health. This specimen was peripheral blood, taken on day 0 of AZD1222 vaccination. CDR3 residues: CASSSGSSYNSPLHF. In DNA form, the CDR3 reads TGTGCCAGCAGCTCAGGGAGCTCCTATAATTCACCCCTCCACTTT.